This record covers a single TCR beta chain. This clonotype showed up many times. This receptor's antigen is unknown. No per-base quality is available; no much larger clone lies one base away. This record belongs to a study of T-cell reconstitution after alpha-beta-depleted transplantation in children listed by TCRdb under 2016. A note on the overall study: Using TCR repertoire profiling, the study quantitatively followed how T-cell immune reconstitution unfolded in children after TCRalphabeta/CD19-depleted allogeneic hematopoietic cell transplantation. What the work shows at the level of the full study, not this receptor alone: The frequencies of hyperexpanded clones fell over the following months, and after one year, T-cell counts and TCRbeta diversity were mostly attributed to newly produced T cells. The high TCRbeta diversity at day 60 in some patients was ascribed to recipient T cells and intrathymic progenitors that had survived conditioning. The apparently early recovery of alphabetaT-cell counts about two months after transplant reportedly depended on only several hundred rapidly expanded clones that came from non-depleted graft cells.

V is cut by 0 bases and J by 8 bases, and the space between the germline ends is 15 bases. Inclusive of the bounding cysteine and phenylalanine, the CDR3 is 15 residues long. The only DNA kept is the CDR3, 45 bases in frame from the first base. The germline V gene supplies CDR1 SGHRS and CDR2 YFSETQ. The treatment or condition label here, explained by the study, means: allogeneic hematopoietic cell transplantation with graft depleted of TCRalphabeta T cells and CD19 B cells. The children who served as transplant recipients had been given grafts of TCRalphabeta/CD19-depleted allogeneic hematopoietic cells. The library was made by PCR. Sequenced on an Illumina HiSeq 2500. TCR library preparation used molecular barcoding, with unique molecular identifiers applied to normalize quantification of the TCRbeta repertoire. Clones were called with MiXCR by TCRdb after fastp trimmed the public reads at Q25, and only in-frame beta chains were retained. Each CDR3 protein gets just one entry, which takes the most common genes and DNA from the rows behind it. Counted in this sample were 250,000 to 300,000 distinct CDR3 sequences; almost 8% of them appeared once. The ten largest clones add up to around 9.8% of the sample.

This clonotype was obtained from a female patient between 2 and 15 years old who had a stem cell transplant for Fanconi anemia, so the T cells may come from the graft donor. Sample: peripheral blood, taken 360 days after TCRalphabeta/CD19-depleted stem cell transplant. This chain joins TRBV5-1 to TRBJ2-1; TRBD2 is a possible D gene, resting on 5 matching bases. For the CDR3, the sequence is CASSLVSGGGDEQFF. The DNA sequence reads TGCGCCAGCAGCTTGGTATCTGGAGGAGGAGATGAGCAGTTCTTC.